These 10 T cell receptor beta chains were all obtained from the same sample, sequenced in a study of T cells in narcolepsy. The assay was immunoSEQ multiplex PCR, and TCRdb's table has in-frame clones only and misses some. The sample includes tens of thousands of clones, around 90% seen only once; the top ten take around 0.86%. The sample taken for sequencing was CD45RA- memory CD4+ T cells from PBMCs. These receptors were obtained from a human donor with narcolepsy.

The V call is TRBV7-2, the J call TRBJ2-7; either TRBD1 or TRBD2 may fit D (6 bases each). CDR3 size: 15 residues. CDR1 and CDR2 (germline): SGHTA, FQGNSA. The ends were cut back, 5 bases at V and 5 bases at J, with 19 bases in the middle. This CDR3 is CASSPGTKEGHEQYF. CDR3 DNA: TGTGCCAGCAGCCCAGGGACAAAGGAGGGCCACGAGCAGTACTTC. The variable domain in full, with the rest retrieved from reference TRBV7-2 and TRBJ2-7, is GAGVSQSPSNKVTEKGKDVELRCDPISGHTALYWYRQSLGQGLEFLIYFQGNSAPDKSGLPSDRFSAERTGGSVSTLTIQRTQQEDSAVYLCASSPGTKEGHEQYFGPGTRLTVT.

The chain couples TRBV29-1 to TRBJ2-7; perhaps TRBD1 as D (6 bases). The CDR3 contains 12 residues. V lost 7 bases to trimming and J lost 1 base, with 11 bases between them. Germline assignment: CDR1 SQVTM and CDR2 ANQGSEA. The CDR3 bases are TGCAGCGCCCGGACAGATTCCTACGAGCAGTACTTC. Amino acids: CSARTDSYEQYF.

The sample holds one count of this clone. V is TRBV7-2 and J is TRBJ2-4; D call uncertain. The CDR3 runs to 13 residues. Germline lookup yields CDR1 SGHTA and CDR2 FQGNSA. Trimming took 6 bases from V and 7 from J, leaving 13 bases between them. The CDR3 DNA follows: TGTGCCAGCAGTAGTAATATTAGGAACATTCAGTACTTC. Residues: CASSSNIRNIQYF.

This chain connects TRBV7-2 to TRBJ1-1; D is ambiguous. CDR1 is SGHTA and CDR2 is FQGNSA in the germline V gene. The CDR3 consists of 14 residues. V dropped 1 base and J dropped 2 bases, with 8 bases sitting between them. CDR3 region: CASSLVLLNTEAFF. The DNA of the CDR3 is TGTGCCAGCAGCTTAGTACTCCTTAACACTGAAGCTTTCTTT.

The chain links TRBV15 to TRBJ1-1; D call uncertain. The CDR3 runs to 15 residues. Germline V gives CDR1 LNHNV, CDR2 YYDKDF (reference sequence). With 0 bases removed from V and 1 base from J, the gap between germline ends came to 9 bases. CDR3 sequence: CATSRDFVGNTEAFF. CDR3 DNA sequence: TGTGCCACCAGCAGAGATTTCGTCGGGAACACTGAAGCTTTCTTT.

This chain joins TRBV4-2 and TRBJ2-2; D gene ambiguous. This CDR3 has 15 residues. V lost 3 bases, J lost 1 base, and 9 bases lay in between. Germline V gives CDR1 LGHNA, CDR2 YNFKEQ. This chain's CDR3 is CASSQRDQNTGELFF. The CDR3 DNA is TGTGCCAGCAGCCAGCGAGATCAGAACACCGGGGAGCTGTTTTTT.

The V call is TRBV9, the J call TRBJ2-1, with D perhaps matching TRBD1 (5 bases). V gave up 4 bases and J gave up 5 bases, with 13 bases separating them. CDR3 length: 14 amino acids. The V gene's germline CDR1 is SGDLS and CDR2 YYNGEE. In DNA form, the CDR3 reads TGTGCCAGCAGCCCAAGCGACAGCCACAATGAGCAGTTCTTC. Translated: CASSPSDSHNEQFF. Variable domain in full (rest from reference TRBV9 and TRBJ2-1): DSGVTQTPKHLITATGQRVTLRCSPRSGDLSVYWYQQSLDQGLQFLIQYYNGEERAKGNILERFSAQQFPDLHSELNLSSLELGDSALYFCASSPSDSHNEQFFGPGTRLTVL.

The CDR3 DNA reads as TGTGCCAGCGGCCCCCCGGGACTAGGGGGGAATGAGCAGTTCTTC. This codes for CASGPPGLGGNEQFF. The V and J genes are TRBV28 and TRBJ2-1, with 8 bases lining up with TRBD2. The trim removed 8 bases at V and 7 bases at J, leaving 13 bases unmatched. CDR1 is MDHEN and CDR2 is SYDVKM in the germline V gene. The CDR3 is 15 residues long.

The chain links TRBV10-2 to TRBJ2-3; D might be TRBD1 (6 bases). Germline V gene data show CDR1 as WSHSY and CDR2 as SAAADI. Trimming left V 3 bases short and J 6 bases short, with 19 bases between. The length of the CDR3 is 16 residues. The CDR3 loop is CASSDSKGPRGDTQYF. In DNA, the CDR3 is TGCGCCAGCAGTGATAGTAAAGGGCCGAGGGGGGATACGCAGTATTTT.

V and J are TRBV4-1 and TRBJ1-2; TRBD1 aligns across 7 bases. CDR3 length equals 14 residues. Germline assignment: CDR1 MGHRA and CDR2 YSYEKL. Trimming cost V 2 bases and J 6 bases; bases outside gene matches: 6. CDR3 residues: CASSQPQGVDGYTF. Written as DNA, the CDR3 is TGCGCCAGCAGCCAACCTCAGGGGGTGGATGGCTACACCTTC.